One T cell receptor beta chain is described in this entry. This entry is derived from a study of CD8+CD57+ T cells in acquired aplastic anemia. Study information: Isolated CD4+ and CD8+ cells, once sorted, yielded DNA averaging around 3.3 ug.

It was genomic DNA that served as the template for profiling TCR beta VDJ and CDR3. TCRdb analysed the reads with MiXCR anew, one entry per CDR3 protein. The table has about 98,000 distinct CDR3 sequences, 65% to 70% seen once. Germline V gene data show CDR1 as ENHRY and CDR2 as SYGVKD. The CDR3 contains 16 residues. Trimming took 7 bases from V and 6 from J; bases not matched to a gene: 13. The authors sequenced patients whose flow cytometry had shown CD8+CD57+ cell expansion. Severe acquired aplastic anemia was the diagnosis recorded for all patients. Patients were treatment-naive when blood was sampled.

The chain links TRBV10-3 to TRBJ2-7, with 12 bases aligning to TRBD1. Sequencing used sorted CD4+, CD8+, or CD8+CD57+ T cells (not recorded which) from PBMCs. The TCR sequence derives from a human donor with aplastic anemia. CDR3 region: CAITRGRDRGPGEQYF. Written as DNA, the CDR3 is TGTGCCATCACCCGAGGAAGGGACAGGGGGCCAGGCGAGCAGTACTTC.